These 16 T cell receptor beta chains came from one sample sequenced in a study of cytotoxic CD8 clonotypes in ibrutinib-treated CLL. Sequencing was performed with immunoSEQ multiplex PCR; in TCRdb, only in-frame clones are kept and a portion is missing. The sample lists some 76,000 clones; less than 90% were seen once. Source: PBMCs, taken after 24 months of ibrutinib treatment. These receptors all stem from a human donor with chronic lymphocytic leukemia.

The J gene is TRBJ2-7, the V gene TRBV5-6, with D possibly being TRBD1 or TRBD2 (5 bases each). CDR1 SGHDT and CDR2 YYEEEE come from the germline V gene. V lost 3 bases to trimming and J lost 0 bases, with 13 bases between them. The CDR3 consists of 15 residues. The CDR3 sequence is CASSSFGASSYEQYF. CDR3 in DNA: TGTGCCAGCAGCTCTTTCGGGGCCAGCTCCTACGAGCAGTACTTC.

V is TRBV27 and J is TRBJ2-2; D is perhaps TRBD2 (6 bases). The ends were cut back, 4 bases at V and 3 bases at J, with 18 bases in the middle. Germline V lookup: CDR1 MNHEY, CDR2 SMNVEV (reference sequence). The CDR3 runs to 17 residues. The CDR3 DNA follows: TGTGCCAGCAGTTCTGGGGGGAGAGGGTCGGACACCGGGGAGCTGTTTTTT. Protein: CASSSGGRGSDTGELFF.

The J gene is TRBJ1-5, the V gene TRBV27; TRBD1 matches at 7 bases. The germline gives CDR1 MNHEY, CDR2 SMNVEV (reference sequence). Trimming cost V 8 bases and J 0 bases; bases outside gene matches: 16. CDR3 length: 18 amino acids. As DNA, the CDR3 is TGTGCCAGCCGTCATTCGGGGACAGACTTTTATAGCAATCAGCCCCAGCATTTT. Amino acid sequence: CASRHSGTDFYSNQPQHF.

This sequence joins TRBV6-6 and TRBJ2-1, with D tentatively TRBD1 (5 bases). Trimming took 5 bases from V and 3 from J, leaving 8 bases between them. This CDR3 is 13 amino acids long. CDR1 and CDR2 from the germline V gene are MNHNY and SVGAGI (reference sequence). CDR3 bases: TGTGCCAGCAGTCGCGACAGCTACAATGAGCAGTTCTTC. Encoded protein: CASSRDSYNEQFF.

This chain uses TRBV5-6 with TRBJ2-5; 8 nucleotides line up with TRBD1. The germline V gene has CDR1 SGHDT and CDR2 YYEEEE. Losses at the gene ends were 3 bases for V and 4 bases for J; bases not matched to a gene: 8. The CDR3 is 15 amino acids. CDR3: CASSSWDRRTETQYF. As DNA, the CDR3 is TGTGCCAGCAGCTCATGGGACAGGCGTACAGAGACCCAGTACTTC. The full variable domain, with the rest looked up from reference TRBV5-6 and TRBJ2-5, is DAGVTQSPTHLIKTRGQQVTLRCSPKSGHDTVSWYQQALGQGPQFIFQYYEEEERQRGNFPDRFSGHQFPNYSSELNVNALLLGDSALYLCASSSWDRRTETQYFGPGTRLLVL.

The chain recombines TRBV7-2 with TRBJ1-1; D call uncertain. Trimming took 5 bases from V and 3 from J, leaving 19 bases between them. Germline-derived CDR1 and CDR2 are SGHTA and FQGNSA. The length of the CDR3 is 16 residues. This CDR3 is CASSRRAQKLDTEAFF. The DNA of the CDR3 is TGTGCCAGCAGCCGACGGGCGCAAAAGTTGGACACTGAAGCTTTCTTT.

This clone occurred a few times. This sequence joins TRBV7-9 and TRBJ2-1; D might be TRBD2 (5 bases). Germline lookup yields CDR1 SEHNR and CDR2 FQNEAQ (reference sequence). V lost 6 bases, J lost 2 bases, and 14 bases lay in between. The CDR3 is 15 amino acids. The CDR3 DNA reads as TGTGCCAGCAGGCCACACTGGGAGCCCTACAATGAGCAGTTCTTC. It is translated as CASRPHWEPYNEQFF.

The rearrangement links TRBV5-1 to TRBJ2-7, with D perhaps being TRBD1 or TRBD2 (7 bases each). The CDR3 contains 14 residues. V was pared by 5 bases and J by 2 bases, with 14 bases between. CDR1 SGHRS and CDR2 YFSETQ come from the germline V gene. In DNA, the CDR3 is TGCGCCAGCAGGTCGGCAGGGGGGGCCTACGAGCAGTACTTC. As protein: CASRSAGGAYEQYF.

The chain combines TRBV9 with TRBJ2-2; the match to TRBD1 covers 8 bases. The germline V gene has CDR1 SGDLS and CDR2 YYNGEE. Germline trimming cut 5 bases from V and 4 bases from J; bases unmatched to any gene: 4. CDR3 length: 14 amino acids. CDR3 sequence reads: CASRGQGATGELFF. CDR3 nucleotides: TGTGCCAGCAGGGGGCAGGGGGCCACCGGGGAGCTGTTTTTT.

The gene calls are TRBV28 and TRBJ2-7, with 7 bases aligning to TRBD2. Germline loops: CDR1 MDHEN, CDR2 SYDVKM. J lost 12 bases, V lost 6 bases, and 8 bases had no gene match. There are 11 residues in the CDR3. The CDR3 DNA reads TGTGCCAGCAGCCTTTGGCGGGAGTGGTACTTC. It encodes CASSLWREWYF.

The J gene is TRBJ2-3, the V gene TRBV28; D gene ambiguous. Trimming took off 7 bases at V and 1 base at J, with 21 bases between the two ends. This CDR3 contains 17 residues. Germline V CDR1 and CDR2: MDHEN, SYDVKM. CDR3 coding DNA: TGTGCCAGCATTTCAAACCCTCTTACTTCCGGCACAGATACGCAGTATTTT. Protein product: CASISNPLTSGTDTQYF.

The chain couples TRBV28 to TRBJ2-5; the match to TRBD2 covers 7 bases. Germline assignment: CDR1 MDHEN and CDR2 SYDVKM. The V gene end was trimmed by 3 bases and the J gene end by 2 bases; junction bases not matched to a gene: 6. The CDR3 spans 15 residues. The CDR3 nucleotides read TGTGCCAGCAGTTTTTGGGCTAGCGGTCAAGAGACCCAGTACTTC. Its protein is CASSFWASGQETQYF. The variable domain in full, with the rest retrieved from reference TRBV28 and TRBJ2-5, is DVKVTQSSRYLVKRTGEKVFLECVQDMDHENMFWYRQDPGLGLRLIYFSYDVKMKEKGDIPEGYSVSREKKERFSLILESASTNQTSMYLCASSFWASGQETQYFGPGTRLLVL.

This clone turned up a few times. This chain links TRBV29-1 with TRBJ2-1, with 7 bases matching TRBD1. V dropped 4 bases and J dropped 12; count of bases not matched to a gene: 3. This CDR3 has 10 amino acids. The germline V gene encodes CDR1 SQVTM and CDR2 ANQGSEA. CDR3 in amino acids: CSVGEGAQFF. DNA of the CDR3: TGCAGCGTTGGAGAGGGGGCGCAGTTCTTC.

There are a few counts of this clone. This rearrangement joins TRBV5-3 to TRBJ1-1; the D is unclear. TRBV5-3 is treated as an ORF (open reading frame) with a function not yet certain. This CDR3 is 10 amino acids long. The V end lost 4 bases, the J end lost 10 bases, and 8 bases lay between the germline ends. The CDR3 loop is CARSLLRAFF. Here the CDR3 DNA reads TGTGCCAGAAGCCTTCTGAGAGCTTTCTTT.

V gene TRBV10-2 combines with J gene TRBJ2-7, with D hard to call. Germline V gene sequence: CDR1 WSHSY, CDR2 SAAADI. The CDR3 totals 14 residues. Trimming removed 6 bases at V and 3 bases at J, with 15 bases between. The CDR3 loop is CASRESTGDYEQYF. Here the CDR3 DNA reads TGCGCCAGCAGAGAATCTACGGGCGACTACGAGCAGTACTTC.

J is TRBJ2-7 and V is TRBV6-5; D perhaps matches TRBD2 (5 bases). The V gene's germline CDR1 is MNHEY and CDR2 SVGAGI. Trimming shortened V by 0 bases and J by 6 bases, and 18 bases separated the two germline ends. This CDR3 contains 16 residues. CDR3 sequence (DNA): TGTGCCAGCAGTTACTCGTTGGGAGTTTCTCCCCCCGAGCAGTACTTC. It encodes CASSYSLGVSPPEQYF.